These 28 T cell receptor beta chains were all obtained from the same sample, sequenced in a study of T cell repertoires in cytomegalovirus infection. These TCRs' antigens remain unknown. MiXCR, applied by TCRdb to the reads, yields one record per CDR3 protein. This table has approximately 83,000 distinct CDR3 sequences, 20% to 30% appearing once. Here the sequenced sample was CD8+ T cells from cultured PBMCs, taken from culture after CMV antigen stimulation. These receptors were taken from a human donor in good health (CMV status not recorded). Some clones in this sample may be carry-over from other donors' samples.

The chain has TRBV28 and TRBJ2-4; perhaps TRBD2 as D (5 bases). Germline-derived CDR1 and CDR2 are MDHEN and SYDVKM. This CDR3 contains 14 residues. V lost 3 bases and J lost 7, with 13 bases in between. The CDR3 sequence: CASSFGEEENIQYF. CDR3 nucleotide sequence: TGTGCCAGCAGTTTCGGGGAAGAGGAGAACATTCAGTACTTC.

This clonotype came up a few times. The chain has TRBV9 and TRBJ2-7; D is undetermined. Germline lookup yields CDR1 SGDLS and CDR2 YYNGEE. The CDR3 extends over 15 amino acids. Trimming stripped 0 bases from V and 2 bases from J, with 12 bases between. The CDR3 loop reads CASSVGSRPTYEQYF. CDR3 nucleotides: TGTGCCAGCAGCGTAGGAAGTAGACCAACCTACGAGCAGTACTTC.

The chain employs TRBV27 and TRBJ2-2; D is perhaps TRBD1 (5 bases). The V and J ends lost 10 bases and 0 bases respectively, with 24 bases between them. This CDR3 spans 18 amino acids. Germline CDR1 MNHEY, CDR2 SMNVEV (reference sequence). The CDR3, as DNA: TGTGCCACCTTACGAAGGGGCGGTACTTCCGCGAACACCGGGGAGCTGTTTTTT. It specifies CATLRRGGTSANTGELFF.

The chain employs TRBV5-8 and TRBJ2-1; 10 bases map to TRBD2. Unmatched junction bases numbered 7, after V lost 4 bases and J lost 3 bases. Germline V gene data show CDR1 as SGHTS and CDR2 as YDEGEE. The CDR3 spans 16 residues. The DNA of the CDR3 is TGTGCCAGCAGCGACCCCCTAGCGGGAGACTACAATGAGCAGTTCTTC. Its translation is CASSDPLAGDYNEQFF.

This clonotype occurred a few times. The chain recombines TRBV9 with TRBJ1-2; no clear D. Trimming cost V 0 bases and J 0 bases, with 6 bases left between them. Germline V gives CDR1 SGDLS, CDR2 YYNGEE. This CDR3 comprises 14 residues. The CDR3 here is CASSVVRANYGYTF. DNA for the CDR3: TGTGCCAGCAGCGTAGTCCGGGCTAACTATGGCTACACCTTC.

J is TRBJ2-7 and V is TRBV27, with no clear D. The CDR3 length is 13 residues. Germline loops: CDR1 MNHEY, CDR2 SMNVEV (reference sequence). V was pared by 5 bases and J by 2 bases, with 10 bases between. The DNA of the CDR3 is TGTGCCAGCAGTGCAAAAGGACCCTACGAGCAGTACTTC. Protein: CASSAKGPYEQYF.

This clonotype was picked up many times. CDR3 DNA sequence: TGTGCCAGCGACAACACCGGGGAGCTGTTTTTT. This encodes CASDNTGELFF. This chain joins TRBV7-9 and TRBJ2-2; no clear D gene. The V gene lost 8 bases and the J gene lost 2 bases, with 3 bases spanning the gap. This CDR3 is 11 amino acids long. The germline V gene encodes CDR1 SEHNR and CDR2 FQNEAQ (reference sequence). Filled out from reference TRBV7-9 and TRBJ2-2, the complete variable domain reads DTGVSQNPRHKITKRGQNVTFRCDPISEHNRLYWYRQTLGQGPEFLTYFQNEAQLEKSRLLSDRFSAERPKGSFSTLEIQRTEQGDSAMYLCASDNTGELFFGEGSRLTVL.

This clonotype showed up just a few times. This chain links TRBV20-1 with TRBJ1-3, with D maybe TRBD1 (5 bases). The CDR3 is 16 residues long. The germline V and J ends were trimmed by 0 bases and 3 bases, with 15 bases remaining between them. Germline lookup yields CDR1 DFQATT and CDR2 SNEGSKA (reference sequence). Here the CDR3 reads CSARDYSGANGNTIYF. The DNA for the CDR3 is TGCAGTGCTAGAGATTATAGCGGGGCCAATGGAAACACCATATATTTT.

This rearrangement joins TRBV14 to TRBJ2-3; D gene ambiguous. Trimming cost V 1 base and J 4 bases, with 9 bases left between them. Germline V gene sequence: CDR1 SGHDN, CDR2 FVKESK. This CDR3 is built from 14 residues. The CDR3 nucleotides are TGTGCCAGCAGCCAAGTGGCAGGCGCAGATACGCAGTATTTT. Encoded protein: CASSQVAGADTQYF.

The genes are TRBV12-3 or TRBV12-4 and TRBJ2-2; weak D call: TRBD2 (6 bases). V was cut by 2 bases and J by 4 bases, with 8 bases left in between. The CDR3 contains 14 residues. CDR3 protein: CASSLRGGTGELFF. The CDR3 DNA reads TGTGCCAGCAGTTTACGGGGAGGCACCGGGGAGCTGTTTTTT.

This clonotype was seen more than once but under ten times. The CDR3 DNA sequence: TGTGCCAGCAGTTACTCTCCGAGTGGTGTGGGGACAGGGAACACCGGGGAGCTGTTTTTT. It is translated as CASSYSPSGVGTGNTGELFF. J is TRBJ2-2 and V is TRBV6-2 or TRBV6-3; the match to TRBD1 covers 8 bases. This CDR3 has 20 residues. The V segment lost 0 bases and the J segment 1 base; nucleotides outside the gene matches: 13. The germline gives CDR1 MNHEY, CDR2 SVGEGT.

In this sample, this clonotype turned up a few times. An end of the junction does not agree with germline; a read error may underlie this. This chain links TRBV4-3 with TRBJ1-1; weak D call: TRBD1 (5 bases). Germline V gene lookup returns CDR1 LGHNA and CDR2 YSLEER. The CDR3 is 15 amino acids. This CDR3 is CASSQDRADNSEAFF. CDR3 DNA: TGCGCCAGCAGCCAAGACAGGGCGGATAACAGTGAAGCTTTCTTT.

The rearrangement links TRBV7-9 to TRBJ2-2, with TRBD1 identical over 9 bases. J gave up 5 bases and V 5 bases, and 9 bases lay outside the gene matches. This CDR3 is 16 amino acids long. Germline CDR1 and CDR2: SEHNR and FQNEAQ (reference sequence). The CDR3 here is CASSHSGQGYTGELFF. The CDR3 DNA is TGTGCCAGCAGCCACTCGGGACAGGGTTATACCGGGGAGCTGTTTTTT.

This clonotype has only a few counts. The rearrangement joins TRBV27 to TRBJ2-3; the D is unclear. CDR3 length: 16 amino acids. V was shortened by 5 bases and J by 1 base, with 16 bases between the two germline ends. Germline-derived CDR1 and CDR2 are MNHEY and SMNVEV (reference sequence). The CDR3 nucleotides read TGTGCCAGCAGTCCTGCAGTTATTGTAGGCACAGATACGCAGTATTTT. This codes for CASSPAVIVGTDTQYF.

This clonotype has more than one count but fewer than ten. This sequence joins TRBV7-6 and TRBJ1-2; D gene ambiguous. The CDR3 consists of 12 residues. The V gene's germline CDR1 is SGHVS and CDR2 FNYEAQ. V was cut by 0 bases and J by 13 bases, with 12 bases left in between. In DNA form, the CDR3 reads TGTGCCAGCAGCTTAGCCGGAGAAGTTCCCACCTTC. Translating it yields CASSLAGEVPTF.

This clonotype came up a few times. The chain combines TRBV27 with TRBJ1-1, with D uncertain. The V and J ends lost 4 bases and 6 bases respectively, with 9 bases between them. The germline CDR1 and CDR2 sequences are MNHEY and SMNVEV (reference sequence). The CDR3 covers 12 residues. The CDR3 reads CASSYYGAEAFF. The CDR3 coding sequence is TGTGCCAGCAGTTATTATGGGGCTGAAGCTTTCTTT.

This clonotype was counted only a few times. The CDR3: CASSPWTSGGANGETQYF. The CDR3 coding sequence is TGTGCCAGCAGTCCTTGGACTAGCGGGGGGGCGAATGGAGAGACCCAGTACTTC. V and J are TRBV12-3 or TRBV12-4 and TRBJ2-5, with 15 bases identical to TRBD2. With V trimmed by 5 bases and J by 4 bases, 11 bases remained unmatched. The CDR3 length is 18 residues.

In its sample, this clonotype was seen many times. The genes are TRBV7-2 and TRBJ2-3, with D possibly TRBD2 on 5 matching bases. The CDR3 is 14 amino acids. V was pared by 4 bases and J by 6 bases, with 14 bases between. The germline V gene encodes CDR1 SGHTA and CDR2 FQGNSA. This chain's CDR3 is CASSSAIARDTQYF. DNA for the CDR3: TGTGCCAGCAGCTCGGCCATAGCGCGGGATACGCAGTATTTT.

The chain is built from TRBV12-5 and TRBJ1-1; TRBD1 agrees at 11 bases. Germline V lookup: CDR1 LGHNT, CDR2 FRNRAP. The CDR3 runs 15 residues. V lost 5 bases and J lost 4; bases outside the gene matches: 6. The CDR3 spells CASGPGQGATTEAFF. DNA of the CDR3: TGTGCTAGTGGTCCAGGACAGGGGGCGACCACTGAAGCTTTCTTT.

This clonotype was detected only a few times. The chain has TRBV20-1 and TRBJ1-1; TRBD1 might be the D (6 bases). The V end lost 1 base, the J end lost 1 base, and 13 bases lay between the germline ends. This CDR3 contains 15 residues. The germline CDR1 and CDR2 sequences are DFQATT and SNEGSKA (reference sequence). The CDR3 loop reads CSARVRQAKNTEAFF. For the CDR3, the DNA is TGCAGTGCTAGAGTCCGACAGGCTAAGAACACTGAAGCTTTCTTT.

The J gene is TRBJ1-1, the V gene TRBV18, with D unresolved. This CDR3 is built from 14 residues. V was pared by 3 bases and J by 8 bases, with 16 bases between. Germline CDR1 and CDR2: KGHSH and LQKENI. The CDR3 DNA reads TGTGCCAGCTCACCGAGGTCCCTACCTACGGAAGCTTTCTTT. Translation gives CASSPRSLPTEAFF.

There are many counts of this clonotype. V and J are TRBV7-8 and TRBJ1-5; 10 bases map to TRBD1. The CDR3 extends over 15 amino acids. J was trimmed by 7 bases and V by 7 bases; bases with no gene match: 10. Per the germline V gene, CDR1 is SGHVS and CDR2 is FQNEAQ. The CDR3 DNA is TGTGCCAGCACCGCCGTGACAGGGGGCGGGCAGCCCCAGCATTTT. Encoded protein: CASTAVTGGGQPQHF.

The table lists this clonotype with many counts. This rearrangement joins TRBV7-2 to TRBJ2-2, with D hard to call. The germline V and J ends were trimmed by 5 bases and 3 bases, with 10 bases remaining between them. The germline V gene has CDR1 SGHTA and CDR2 FQGNSA. The CDR3 spans 14 residues. The DNA for the CDR3 is TGTGCCAGCAGCCCCTTTAAGGACACCGGGGAGCTGTTTTTT. It specifies CASSPFKDTGELFF.

J is TRBJ2-5 and V is TRBV28, with a tentative D call TRBD2 (5 bases). Between the trimmed V and J ends, which lost 1 base and 5 bases, there was a span of 14 bases. This CDR3 comprises 15 residues. Germline loops: CDR1 MDHEN, CDR2 SYDVKM. DNA of the CDR3: TGTGCCAGCAGTTTATTACAAGCGGATATGGAGACCCAGTACTTC. Protein: CASSLLQADMETQYF.

The chain employs TRBV7-6 and TRBJ1-4; D gene unclear. Germline loops: CDR1 SGHVS, CDR2 FNYEAQ. The CDR3 contains 13 residues. Trimming took 8 bases from V and 4 from J, leaving 11 bases between them. The CDR3 nucleotides read TGTGCCAGCCTGGAGGTACATAATGAAAAACTGTTTTTT. Protein product: CASLEVHNEKLFF.

In the case of this clonotype: With a much larger clone just one base away, this may be a read error. J is TRBJ2-1 and V is TRBV11-1; D not resolved. CDR1 is SGHAT and CDR2 is FQDESV in the germline V gene (reference sequence). The CDR3 spans 14 residues. CDR3 sequence (DNA): TGTCCCAGCAGCTTAATTCCAGCCCACAATGAGCAGTTCTTC. Encoded protein: CPSSLIPAHNEQFF. The whole variable domain, filled in from reference TRBV11-1 and TRBJ2-1, reads EAEVAQSPRYKITEKSQAVAFWCDPISGHATLYWYRQILGQGPELLVQFQDESVVDDSQLPKDRFSAERLKGVDSTLKIQPAELGDSAMYLCPSSLIPAHNEQFFGPGTRLTVL.

This rearrangement joins TRBV5-1 to TRBJ1-1; the D is unclear. CDR3 length: 14 amino acids. In germline, CDR1 is SGHRS, CDR2 YFSETQ. V was cut by 0 bases and J by 11 bases, with 17 bases left in between. DNA for the CDR3: TGCGCCAGCAGCTTGGACGGCCCCCGATACGGGGCTTTCTTT. It is translated as CASSLDGPRYGAFF.

The V call is TRBV20-1, the J call TRBJ2-1, with D perhaps TRBD2 (6 bases). The CDR3 is 16 residues long. Germline V CDR1 and CDR2: DFQATT, SNEGSKA (reference sequence). The V gene lost 4 bases and the J gene lost 6 bases, with 22 bases spanning the gap. CDR3 sequence: CSANPITGLTFNEQFF. In nucleotides, the CDR3 is TGCAGTGCTAACCCGATAACGGGACTCACCTTCAATGAGCAGTTCTTC.